The subject of this entry is one T cell receptor beta chain. Sequencing used immunoSEQ multiplex PCR; TCRdb keeps in-frame clones, though not all of them. The top ten hold approximately 2% of the sample, which has approximately 260,000 clones, roughly 90% seen once. For recovered donors of Cohort 3, there were two negative PCRs, clearance, or symptom resolution. The data originate from a study of blood T cell repertoires in COVID-19. The ends lost 5 bases at V and 2 bases at J; junction bases unmatched: 18. This CDR3 spans 19 amino acids. Germline CDR1 is MRHNA and CDR2 is SNTAGT. This TCR was recovered from a woman aged 55-69 years who had recovered from COVID-19. This chain uses TRBV6-4 with TRBJ2-3; 8 bases agree with TRBD2. Sequences were obtained from PBMCs or T cells enriched from blood (not recorded which). This chain's CDR3 is CASSRDPFQRGLFTDTQYF. CDR3 bases: TGTGCCAGCAGTAGGGATCCATTTCAGCGGGGGTTATTCACAGATACGCAGTATTTT.